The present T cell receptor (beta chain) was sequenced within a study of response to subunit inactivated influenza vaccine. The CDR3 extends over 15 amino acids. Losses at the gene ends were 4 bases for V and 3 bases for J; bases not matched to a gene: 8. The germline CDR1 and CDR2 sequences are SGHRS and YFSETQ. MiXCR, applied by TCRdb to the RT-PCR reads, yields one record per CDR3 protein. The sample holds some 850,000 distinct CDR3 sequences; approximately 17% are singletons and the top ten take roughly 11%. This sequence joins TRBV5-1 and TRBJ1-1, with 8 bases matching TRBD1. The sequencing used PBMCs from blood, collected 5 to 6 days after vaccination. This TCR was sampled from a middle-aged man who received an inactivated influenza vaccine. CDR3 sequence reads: CASSATGTGHTEAFF. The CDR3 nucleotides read TGCGCCAGCAGCGCGACTGGGACAGGTCACACTGAAGCTTTCTTT.